This entry lists 16 T cell receptor beta chains sequenced from one sample in a study of Graves' ophthalmopathy and Graves' hyperthyroidism. Amplifying from RNA transcripts, the study obtained TCR beta CDR3 regions. HTBI primers were employed in first-round RT-PCR, then a second-round multiplex PCR followed. TCRdb re-derived calls from the multiplex PCR reads in MiXCR, one entry per CDR3 protein. The sample includes about 700,000 distinct CDR3 sequences, around 40% of them seen just once. Sequencing was carried out using peripheral blood. Source of these receptors: an adult man with Graves' ophthalmopathy.

Notes on this clonotype: The junction departs from germline at one end; a sequencing error may be responsible. This chain uses TRBV7-9 with TRBJ2-3, with D possibly being TRBD1 or TRBD2 (5 bases each). Germline V gives CDR1 SEHNR, CDR2 FQNEAQ (reference sequence). This CDR3 spans 16 amino acids. CDR3 DNA: TGCGCCAGCAGCCAAGTATGGGACCCGAGCACAGATACGCAGTATTTT. Its protein product is CASSQVWDPSTDTQYF.

In the case of this clonotype: It may be a read error: a sequence one base away is much more abundant. V gene TRBV10-3 combines with J gene TRBJ2-7; 8 nucleotides agree with TRBD1. V trimming: 6 bases; J trimming: 3 bases; junction bases outside the gene matches: 1. The CDR3 is 12 amino acids. Germline CDR1 is ENHRY and CDR2 is SYGVKD. This chain's CDR3 is CAIRTGDYEQYF. Here the CDR3 DNA reads TGTGCCATCAGGACAGGGGACTACGAGCAGTACTTC.

The rearrangement uses TRBV14 and TRBJ2-5; D may be TRBD1 (7 bases). Germline V CDR1 and CDR2: SGHDN, FVKESK. The CDR3 loop spans 16 amino acids. Trimming stripped 0 bases from V and 4 bases from J, with 15 bases between. The CDR3 loop is CASSQDLQGGRETQYF. The CDR3 DNA follows: TGTGCCAGCAGCCAAGATCTGCAGGGGGGCCGAGAGACCCAGTACTTC.

The gene calls are TRBV9 and TRBJ2-2; D remains unclear. The CDR3 length is 12 residues. Germline V gene lookup returns CDR1 SGDLS and CDR2 YYNGEE. V lost 3 bases to trimming and J lost 7 bases, with 7 bases between them. CDR3 nucleotides: TGTGCCAGCAGCGCAGGAATCGGGGAGCTGTTTTTT. It encodes CASSAGIGELFF.

The CDR3 is CASSVTGANEQFF. DNA for the CDR3: TGTGCCAGTAGTGTGACAGGGGCCAATGAGCAGTTCTTC. The rearrangement joins TRBV19 to TRBJ2-1, with TRBD1 matching 8 bases. The trim removed 5 bases at V and 6 bases at J, leaving 3 bases unmatched. The CDR3 loop spans 13 amino acids. CDR1 is LNHDA, CDR2 SQIVND, per germline (reference sequence).

The V gene is TRBV7-8, the J gene TRBJ2-5; tentative D call: TRBD1 (5 bases). CDR3 size: 15 residues. Germline CDR1 is SGHVS and CDR2 is FQNEAQ. Trimming took off 5 bases at V and 1 base at J, with 14 bases between the two ends. The CDR3 sequence is CASSHRQSFQETQYF. The DNA for the CDR3 is TGTGCCAGCAGCCACCGACAGTCCTTCCAAGAGACCCAGTACTTC.

For this clonotype: Germline and junction disagree at one end, which may indicate a read error. The V gene is TRBV7-9, the J gene TRBJ1-5, with D maybe TRBD1 (5 bases). The CDR3 sequence is 15 residues long. Looked up from germline, CDR1 is SEHNR and CDR2 is FQNEAQ (reference sequence). CDR3 nucleotide sequence: TGTGTCAGCAGGGCGGCCAAACTTCCCAATCAGCCCCAGCATTTT. It yields the protein CVSRAAKLPNQPQHF.

This clonotype was seen repeatedly, ten times or more. The chain uses TRBV7-9 and TRBJ2-7; a weak D match, TRBD1 (6 bases). This CDR3 contains 17 residues. Germline V gene sequence: CDR1 SEHNR, CDR2 FQNEAQ (reference sequence). V was trimmed by 1 base and J by 3 bases, leaving 19 bases between them. The CDR3 bases are TGTGCCAGCAGCTTAGTTGTGGTGGGTGGACAGTACTACGAGCAGTACTTC. Its translation: CASSLVVVGGQYYEQYF.

This clonotype was observed many times. The chain joins TRBV7-2 to TRBJ2-5; D is unresolved. Germline lookup yields CDR1 SGHTA and CDR2 FQGNSA. Trimming left V 1 base short and J 4 bases short, with 16 bases between. This CDR3 contains 16 residues. CDR3 loop: CASSLDLGIGSETQYF. The CDR3 DNA is TGTGCCAGCAGCTTAGATCTAGGAATAGGGTCAGAGACCCAGTACTTC.

This clonotype was counted only a few times. V is TRBV10-3 and J is TRBJ1-1, with a weak D call TRBD1 (5 bases). The ends were cut back, 10 bases at V and 1 base at J, with 31 bases in the middle. The CDR3 is 19 amino acids. CDR1 is ENHRY, CDR2 SYGVKD, per germline. In nucleotides, the CDR3 is TGTGCCAGCAGCGGGACCGGAGGGACGTATTTGGCGGCGAACACTGAAGCTTTCTTT. This encodes CASSGTGGTYLAANTEAFF.

To note about this clonotype: The junction differs from germline at one of its ends, possibly a read error. The genes are TRBV12-3 or TRBV12-4 and TRBJ1-1; tentatively, D is TRBD1 (6 bases). The CDR3 extends over 12 amino acids. Here the CDR3 reads CASSLGGTKAFF. CDR3 bases: TGTGCCAGCAGTTTGGGGGGCACTAAAGCTTTCTTT.

The chain employs TRBV2 and TRBJ1-1; TRBD1 might be the D (6 bases). CDR3 length equals 15 residues. Germline V lookup: CDR1 SNHLY, CDR2 FYNNEI. V was cut by 2 bases and J by 1 base, with 11 bases left in between. The CDR3 nucleotides read TGTGCCAGCAGTGAATCGGGACATACGAACACTGAAGCTTTCTTT. This sequence encodes CASSESGHTNTEAFF.

V gene TRBV15 combines with J gene TRBJ2-7; 10 bases match TRBD1. CDR3 size: 13 residues. Germline V lookup: CDR1 LNHNV, CDR2 YYDKDF (reference sequence). The ends lost 5 bases at V and 4 bases at J; junction bases unmatched: 2. The CDR3 bases are TGTGCCACCAGCGGGACAGGGGAGTACGAGCAGTACTTC. Protein: CATSGTGEYEQYF. Full variable domain (missing parts from reference TRBV15 and TRBJ2-7): DAMVIQNPRYQVTQFGKPVTLSCSQTLNHNVMYWYQQKSSQAPKLLFHYYDKDFNNEADTPDNFQSRRPNTSFCFLDIRSPGLGDTAMYLCATSGTGEYEQYFGPGTRLTVT.

This clonotype was recorded many times. The chain has TRBV29-1 and TRBJ1-4, with D perhaps TRBD1 (6 bases). V lost 6 bases and J lost 7, with 18 bases in between. Germline values: CDR1 SQVTM, CDR2 ANQGSEA. CDR3 length equals 14 residues. CDR3 DNA sequence: TGCAGCGTCCAAGGGGGGGGCAATTCTGAAAAACTGTTTTTT. Protein product: CSVQGGGNSEKLFF.

The J gene is TRBJ2-6, the V gene TRBV7-9; 13 bases are shared with TRBD2. Germline V CDR1 and CDR2: SEHNR, FQNEAQ (reference sequence). V was pared by 3 bases and J by 2 bases, with 10 bases of the junction left unmatched. This CDR3 region has 20 residues. The DNA of the CDR3 is TGTGCCAGCAGCTTGGGCCCGCGAGGACTAGCGGGAGCTGGGGCCAACGTCCTGACTTTC. Translating gives CASSLGPRGLAGAGANVLTF.

About this clonotype: One junction end does not reproduce the germline sequence, and a read error may be involved. The rearrangement uses TRBV24-1 and TRBJ1-5; perhaps TRBD1 as D (6 bases). CDR1 and CDR2 (germline): KGHDR, SFDVKD. The CDR3 runs 14 residues. CDR3 bases: TGTGCCAGCAGTTACACGCCAGGGGATCAGCCCCAGCATTTT. It codes for CASSYTPGDQPQHF.